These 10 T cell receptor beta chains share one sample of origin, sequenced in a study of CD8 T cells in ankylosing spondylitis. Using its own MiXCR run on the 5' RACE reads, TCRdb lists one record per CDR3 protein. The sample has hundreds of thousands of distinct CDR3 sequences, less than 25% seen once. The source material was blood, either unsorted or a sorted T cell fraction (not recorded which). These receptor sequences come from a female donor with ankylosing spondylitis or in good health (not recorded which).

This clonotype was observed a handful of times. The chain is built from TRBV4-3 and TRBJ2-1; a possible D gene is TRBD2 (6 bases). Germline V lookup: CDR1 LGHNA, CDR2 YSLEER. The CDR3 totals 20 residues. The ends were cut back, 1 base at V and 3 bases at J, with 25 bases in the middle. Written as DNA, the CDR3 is TGCGCCAGCAGCCAAGGAACGAGCCTTGTGGGGGAGGTCGTCTACAATGAGCAGTTCTTC. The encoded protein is CASSQGTSLVGEVVYNEQFF.

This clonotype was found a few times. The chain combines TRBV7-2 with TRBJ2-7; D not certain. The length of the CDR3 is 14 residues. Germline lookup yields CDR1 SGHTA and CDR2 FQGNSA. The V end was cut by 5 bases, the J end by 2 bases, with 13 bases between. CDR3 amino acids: CASSRSLPPYEQYF. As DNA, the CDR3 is TGTGCCAGCAGCAGGTCCTTACCCCCCTACGAGCAGTACTTC.

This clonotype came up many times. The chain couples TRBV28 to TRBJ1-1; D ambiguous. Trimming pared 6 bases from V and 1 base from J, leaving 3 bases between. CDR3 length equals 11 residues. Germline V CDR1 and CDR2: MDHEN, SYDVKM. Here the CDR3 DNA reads TGTGCCAGCAGGACGAACACTGAAGCTTTCTTT. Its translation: CASRTNTEAFF.

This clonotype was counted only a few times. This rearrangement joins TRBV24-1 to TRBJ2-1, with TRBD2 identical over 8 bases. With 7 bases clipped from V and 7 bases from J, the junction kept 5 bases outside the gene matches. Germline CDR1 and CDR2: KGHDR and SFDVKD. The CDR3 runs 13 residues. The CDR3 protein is CATRDGRDNEQFF. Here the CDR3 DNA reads TGTGCCACCAGGGACGGGAGGGATAATGAGCAGTTCTTC.

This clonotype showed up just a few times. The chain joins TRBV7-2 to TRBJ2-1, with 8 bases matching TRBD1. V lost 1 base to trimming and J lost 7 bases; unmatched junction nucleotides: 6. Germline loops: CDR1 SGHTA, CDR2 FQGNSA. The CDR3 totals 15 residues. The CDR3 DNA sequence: TGTGCCAGCAGCTTAGGCCAGGGGGCGAGGAATGAGCAGTTCTTC. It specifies CASSLGQGARNEQFF. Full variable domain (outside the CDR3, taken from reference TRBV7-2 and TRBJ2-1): GAGVSQSPSNKVTEKGKDVELRCDPISGHTALYWYRQSLGQGLEFLIYFQGNSAPDKSGLPSDRFSAERTGGSVSTLTIQRTQQEDSAVYLCASSLGQGARNEQFFGPGTRLTVL.

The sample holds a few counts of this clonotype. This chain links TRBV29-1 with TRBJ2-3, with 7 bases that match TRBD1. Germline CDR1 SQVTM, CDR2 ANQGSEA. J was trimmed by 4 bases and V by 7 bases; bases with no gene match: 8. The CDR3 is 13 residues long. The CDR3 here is CSATGVGADTQYF. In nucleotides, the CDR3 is TGCAGCGCTACAGGGGTCGGCGCAGATACGCAGTATTTT.

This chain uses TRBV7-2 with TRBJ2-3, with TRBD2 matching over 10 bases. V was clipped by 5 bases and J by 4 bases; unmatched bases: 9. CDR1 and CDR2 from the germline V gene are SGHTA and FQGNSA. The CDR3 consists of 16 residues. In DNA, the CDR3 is TGTGCCAGCAGCCCCGCAGGAGCGGGAGGGGCAGATACGCAGTATTTT. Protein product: CASSPAGAGGADTQYF.

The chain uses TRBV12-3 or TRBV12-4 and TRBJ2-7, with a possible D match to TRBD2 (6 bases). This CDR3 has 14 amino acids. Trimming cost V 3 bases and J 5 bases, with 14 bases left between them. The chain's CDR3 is CASSFGLGGDEQYF. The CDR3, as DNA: TGTGCCAGCAGTTTTGGCCTGGGGGGAGACGAGCAGTACTTC.

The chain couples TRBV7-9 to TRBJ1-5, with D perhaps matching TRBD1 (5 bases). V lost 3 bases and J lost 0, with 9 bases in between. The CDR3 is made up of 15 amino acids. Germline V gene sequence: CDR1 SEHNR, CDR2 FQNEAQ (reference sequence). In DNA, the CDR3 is TGTGCCAGCAGCTTGGGGGAAAGTAGCAATCAGCCCCAGCATTTT. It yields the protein CASSLGESSNQPQHF.

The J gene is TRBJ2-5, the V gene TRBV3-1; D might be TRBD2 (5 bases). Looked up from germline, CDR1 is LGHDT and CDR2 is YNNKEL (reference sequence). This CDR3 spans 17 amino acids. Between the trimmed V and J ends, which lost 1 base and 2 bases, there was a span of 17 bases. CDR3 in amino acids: CASSQVREGERQETQYF. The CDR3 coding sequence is TGTGCCAGCAGCCAAGTCAGAGAGGGAGAGAGGCAAGAGACCCAGTACTTC.